This T cell receptor (beta chain) was recorded in a study of T-cell memory formation after mild COVID-19. Findings and limits, study-wide: Certain responding clones were present in pre-infection memory, suggesting participation of cross-reactive memory.

In this sample, this clonotype turned up once. What it recognizes is unknown. TCRdb independently ran MiXCR on the 5' RACE reads; one entry per CDR3 protein. The sample consists of roughly 250,000 distinct CDR3 sequences, about a sixth of them appearing once. This CDR3 contains 14 residues. Unmatched junction bases numbered 4, after V lost 4 bases and J lost 1 base. CDR1 and CDR2 from the germline V gene are WSHSY and SAAADI. This sequence was found in a man aged 18 to 30 who had mild COVID-19 (a few samples of this study predate the infection). Cell type and time point are not known. The V gene is TRBV10-2, the J gene TRBJ2-7, with 7 bases fitting TRBD1. The sample comprised PBMCs or a T cell subset sorted from them (not recorded which). The CDR3 DNA follows: TGCGCCAGCAGTGCCGGGACAGTGTCCTACGAGCAGTACTTC. As protein: CASSAGTVSYEQYF.